The 24 T cell receptor beta chains below were found in one sample sequenced in a study of blood T cell repertoires in COVID-19. Clones were read by immunoSEQ multiplex PCR, and TCRdb kept only the in-frame ones, dropping some. The sample contains about 110,000 clones, about two thirds of which appear only once. Sequencing was performed on peripheral blood. Source of these receptors: a human donor with acute or convalescent COVID-19. The donor label of this sample is uncertain.

The chain recombines TRBV2 with TRBJ1-5; D not certain. From germline, CDR1 is SNHLY and CDR2 FYNNEI. V was shortened by 8 bases and J by 3 bases, with 14 bases between the two germline ends. The CDR3 is 14 residues long. The CDR3 DNA reads as TGTGCCAGCGGCGATGGGAGGAACAATCAGCCCCAGCATTTT. This translates into CASGDGRNNQPQHF.

The V and J genes are TRBV15 and TRBJ2-7; TRBD1 matches at 10 bases. Per the germline V gene, CDR1 is LNHNV and CDR2 is YYDKDF (reference sequence). J lost 3 bases, V lost 5 bases, and 22 bases had no gene match. CDR3 size: 20 residues. CDR3 protein: CATSGGTGTGERRSCYEQYV. DNA of the CDR3: TGTGCCACCAGCGGAGGGACCGGGACAGGGGAAAGGAGATCCTGCTACGAGCAGTACGTC.

This sequence joins TRBV7-9 and TRBJ2-2; weak D call: TRBD2 (6 bases). The CDR3 contains 17 residues. Germline CDR1 reads SEHNR; CDR2 reads FQNEAQ (reference sequence). Trimming left V 5 bases short and J 5 bases short, with 21 bases between. The DNA for the CDR3 is TGTGCCAGCAGCCCGATCCGGAGATCAAGCGGGACCGGGGAGCTGTTTTTT. It codes for CASSPIRRSSGTGELFF.

The genes are TRBV30 and TRBJ1-2; possible D gene TRBD1, 5 bases. Germline CDR1 GTSNPN, CDR2 SVGIG (reference sequence). The CDR3 has 15 amino acids. V lost 6 bases and J 1 base, leaving 18 bases between the germline ends. CDR3 nucleotide sequence: TGTGCCTGCCCCGGGGGAGGAGACTTTAACTATGGCTACACCTTC. Translated, it gives CACPGGGDFNYGYTF.

The J gene is TRBJ1-4, the V gene TRBV19; 12 nucleotides align to TRBD1. Trimming at V came to 7 bases and at J to 7 bases, leaving 4 bases not matched to a gene. Germline CDR1 and CDR2: LNHDA and SQIVND (reference sequence). This CDR3 is built from 14 residues. This CDR3 reads CASNRDRGREKLFF. CDR3 nucleotide sequence: TGTGCCAGTAACCGGGACAGGGGGCGTGAAAAACTGTTTTTT.

The chain is built from TRBV14 and TRBJ1-2; 7 bases match TRBD1. There are 16 residues in the CDR3. Germline CDR1 and CDR2: SGHDN and FVKESK. V dropped 2 bases and J dropped 4; count of bases not matched to a gene: 10. As DNA, the CDR3 is TGTGCCAGCAGCCAAAGGGGACAGCCCCCTGGCTATGGCTACACCTTC. Its translation is CASSQRGQPPGYGYTF. Together with reference TRBV14 and TRBJ1-2, the CDR3 gives the full variable domain: EAGVTQFPSHSVIEKGQTVTLRCDPISGHDNLYWYRRVMGKEIKFLLHFVKESKQDESGMPNNRFLAERTGGTYSTLKVQPAELEDSGVYFCASSQRGQPPGYGYTFGSGTRLTVV.

A few counts support this clone. The gene calls are TRBV6-6 and TRBJ1-6; the D gene is possibly TRBD1 (5 bases). V gave up 4 bases and J gave up 5 bases, with 6 bases separating them. The CDR3 contains 13 residues. Germline-derived CDR1 and CDR2 are MNHNY and SVGAGI (reference sequence). The CDR3 here is CASSSTDNSPLHF. The CDR3, as DNA: TGTGCCAGCAGTTCGACAGATAATTCACCCCTCCACTTT.

The chain combines TRBV28 with TRBJ1-1; possibly TRBD1 for D (5 bases). This CDR3 spans 13 amino acids. V was trimmed by 6 bases and J by 3 bases, leaving 11 bases between them. Per germline, CDR1 MDHEN and CDR2 SYDVKM. The CDR3 DNA follows: TGTGCCAGCAGCAGACAGCTATACACTGAAGCTTTCTTT. The encoded protein is CASSRQLYTEAFF.

The J gene is TRBJ2-3, the V gene TRBV27; possible D gene TRBD2, 5 bases. The CDR3 has 14 amino acids. V was pared by 5 bases and J by 0 bases, with 9 bases between. Germline CDR1 and CDR2: MNHEY and SMNVEV (reference sequence). The CDR3 nucleotides are TGTGCCAGCAGTGGCGGGCTGAGCACAGATACGCAGTATTTT. Protein sequence: CASSGGLSTDTQYF.

The chain carries TRBV5-4 and TRBJ2-1; 8 bases align to TRBD2. Germline trimming cut 4 bases from V and 6 bases from J; bases unmatched to any gene: 12. The CDR3 covers 16 residues. Germline-derived CDR1 and CDR2 are SGHNT and YYREEE (reference sequence). In nucleotides, the CDR3 is TGTGCCAGCAGCCTCGCCGGGCCGCGGGGGGTCAATGAGCAGTTCTTC. Translation gives CASSLAGPRGVNEQFF.

The chain combines TRBV5-1 with TRBJ2-7; 12 bases align to TRBD2. Unmatched junction bases numbered 4, after V lost 4 bases and J lost 2 bases. Per germline, CDR1 SGHRS and CDR2 YFSETQ. This CDR3 region has 15 residues. CDR3 bases: TGCGCCAGCAGCCTCGGACTAGCGGGGACCTACGAGCAGTACGTC. It yields the protein CASSLGLAGTYEQYV.

The chain links TRBV19 to TRBJ1-6, with 9 bases identical to TRBD1. Germline V gives CDR1 LNHDA, CDR2 SQIVND (reference sequence). The trim removed 5 bases at V and 5 bases at J, leaving 4 bases unmatched. The CDR3 is 15 residues long. The CDR3 loop is CASSVRDRDNSPLHF. DNA for the CDR3: TGTGCCAGTAGTGTCCGGGACAGGGATAATTCACCCCTCCACTTT.

There are a few counts of this clone. The chain joins TRBV6-4 to TRBJ2-7; 8 nucleotides line up with TRBD1. The length of the CDR3 is 14 residues. The J segment lost 0 bases and the V segment lost 9 bases, leaving 7 bases of the junction unmatched. Germline V gene sequence: CDR1 MRHNA, CDR2 SNTAGT. The CDR3 DNA follows: TGTGCCAGACTCCGGGACAGGAGCTCCTACGAGCAGTACTTC. It yields the protein CARLRDRSSYEQYF.

The rearrangement joins TRBV5-1 to TRBJ1-1; 7 bases align to TRBD1. V dropped 2 bases and J dropped 1; count of bases not matched to a gene: 5. Germline V gives CDR1 SGHRS, CDR2 YFSETQ. This CDR3 spans 15 amino acids. For the CDR3, the DNA is TGCGCCAGCAGCTTCTGGACAGGACGGAACACTGAAGCTTTCTTT. Translated: CASSFWTGRNTEAFF.

This clone turned up a few times. The chain is built from TRBV28 and TRBJ1-2; tentatively, D is TRBD1 (6 bases). CDR3 length equals 16 residues. V lost 3 bases and J lost 4, with 18 bases in between. Germline assignment: CDR1 MDHEN and CDR2 SYDVKM. This CDR3 reads CASSFPVPRQAYGYTF. The CDR3 nucleotides are TGTGCCAGCAGTTTCCCCGTCCCGCGACAGGCCTATGGCTACACCTTC.

This clone has more than one count but fewer than ten. This rearrangement joins TRBV5-1 to TRBJ2-3, with 11 bases fitting TRBD2. The trim removed 4 bases at V and 1 base at J, leaving 17 bases unmatched. There are 20 residues in the CDR3. CDR1 and CDR2 (germline): SGHRS, YFSETQ. Here the CDR3 reads CASSKVLGLAGGQGTDTQYF. CDR3 coding DNA: TGCGCCAGCAGCAAGGTACTGGGTCTAGCGGGGGGCCAGGGCACAGATACGCAGTATTTT. The full variable domain, in which reference TRBV5-1 and TRBJ2-3 provide the parts outside the CDR3, is KAGVTQTPRYLIKTRGQQVTLSCSPISGHRSVSWYQQTPGQGLQFLFEYFSETQRNKGNFPGRFSGRQFSNSRSEMNVSTLELGDSALYLCASSKVLGLAGGQGTDTQYFGPGTRLTVL.

This chain uses TRBV27 with TRBJ1-6; possible D gene TRBD1, 5 bases. Germline-derived CDR1 and CDR2 are MNHEY and SMNVEV (reference sequence). The CDR3 runs 15 residues. V lost 5 bases, J lost 6 bases, and 14 bases lay in between. The CDR3 protein is CASSPVAQVNSPLHF. The CDR3 coding sequence is TGTGCCAGCAGTCCCGTCGCACAGGTTAATTCACCCCTCCACTTT.

The table lists this clone with a few counts. The chain recombines TRBV4-1 with TRBJ2-7, with D unresolved. The V gene lost 4 bases and the J gene lost 3 bases, with 16 bases spanning the gap. The CDR3 has 15 residues. CDR1 is MGHRA, CDR2 YSYEKL, per germline. CDR3 coding DNA: TGCGCCAGCAGCCGGGCCGACGGCTCCCTCTACGAGCAGTACTTC. Protein sequence: CASSRADGSLYEQYF.

The chain is built from TRBV28 and TRBJ1-2, with 7 positions matching TRBD1. The germline gives CDR1 MDHEN, CDR2 SYDVKM. The J segment lost 8 bases and the V segment lost 2 bases, leaving 8 bases of the junction unmatched. The CDR3 sequence is 14 residues long. The CDR3 sequence: CASSLKIQGNGYTF. CDR3 nucleotides: TGTGCCAGCAGTTTAAAAATACAGGGGAACGGCTACACCTTC.

V usage is TRBV10-3 and J usage is TRBJ1-1; TRBD1 matches at 8 bases. This CDR3 is built from 15 residues. With V trimmed by 2 bases and J by 6 bases, 8 bases remained unmatched. Germline V gene lookup returns CDR1 ENHRY and CDR2 SYGVKD. In nucleotides, the CDR3 is TGTGCCATCAGTGAGCGAAACAGGGGGTCGGCTGAAGCTTTCTTT. Protein: CAISERNRGSAEAFF.

This sequence joins TRBV4-1 and TRBJ2-1, with D perhaps matching TRBD1 (6 bases). CDR3 size: 15 residues. Trimming removed 7 bases from V and 9 bases from J, with 22 bases in between. CDR1 and CDR2 (germline): MGHRA, YSYEKL. CDR3 in amino acids: CASNRGAGADGEQFF. Here the CDR3 DNA reads TGCGCCAGCAACCGAGGGGCAGGGGCAGATGGTGAGCAGTTCTTC.

The chain combines TRBV27 with TRBJ2-1; TRBD1 aligns across 8 bases. The CDR3 spans 16 residues. The V gene's germline CDR1 is MNHEY and CDR2 SMNVEV (reference sequence). The ends lost 6 bases at V and 5 bases at J; junction bases unmatched: 12. The CDR3 here is CASSHGDRMRDNEQFF. The CDR3 nucleotides read TGTGCCAGCAGCCACGGGGACAGGATGAGGGACAATGAGCAGTTCTTC.

The chain is built from TRBV3-1 (or the pseudogene TRBV3-2) and TRBJ2-3, with 7 bases identical to TRBD1. Germline V gene lookup returns CDR1 LGHDT and CDR2 YNNKEL (reference sequence). V shed 5 bases and J 4 bases; nucleotides not matched to a gene: 12. The CDR3 spans 16 residues. In DNA, the CDR3 is TGTGCCAGCAGCTTATTAGGGGGCGCTTATTCAGATACGCAGTATTTT. Protein: CASSLLGGAYSDTQYF.

The J gene is TRBJ1-1, the V gene TRBV19; 8 nucleotides match TRBD1. V shed 3 bases, J shed 6 bases, and the junction held 12 bases outside the gene matches. The CDR3 sequence is 16 residues long. Germline CDR1 and CDR2: LNHDA and SQIVND (reference sequence). For the CDR3, the DNA is TGTGCCAGTAGTATTGTGCCTGGACAGGGTGGCTCTGAAGCTTTCTTT. Residues: CASSIVPGQGGSEAFF.